The clone carrying this T cell receptor beta chain occurred many times. Individual cDNA molecules carried attached unique molecular identifiers. TCRdb re-derived calls from the 5' RACE reads in MiXCR, one entry per CDR3 protein. Of about 49,000 distinct CDR3 sequences in the sample, roughly an eighth were seen once. The source of the sample is a study of early T cells in non-severe SARS-CoV-2 infection. CDR1 and CDR2 from the germline V gene are KGHSH and LQKENI. V lost 0 bases and J 0 bases, leaving 11 bases between the germline ends. This CDR3 spans 16 amino acids. The sequencing here drew on whole blood, taken at baseline. This receptor was obtained from an adult who was a healthcare worker with PCR-confirmed SARS-CoV-2 infection or an uninfected control (not recorded which). This chain joins TRBV18 and TRBJ1-1; tentatively, D is TRBD1 (6 bases). In DNA, the CDR3 is TGTGCCAGCTCACCACCGGGGGACACTATGAACACTGAAGCTTTCTTT. Protein product: CASSPPGDTMNTEAFF.